A few counts support the clone carrying this T cell receptor beta chain. Its cognate antigen is unknown. The method was immunoSEQ multiplex PCR; TCRdb's version includes in-frame clones alone and lacks a portion of them. Of 150,000 to 200,000 clones in the sample, 92% were seen once. These data come from a study of T cell responses to AZD1222 COVID-19 vaccine. Study-wide results and caveats: Spike was spanned by vaccine-associated CD4 TCRs, with dominance at 160-218 and 743-854. Sampling that yielded the repertoires occurred only after the peak T cell response.

Second-dose intervals near 4 or 12 weeks were combined. The CDR3 consists of 15 residues. Germline CDR1 reads LNHDA; CDR2 reads SQIVND (reference sequence). V was trimmed by 6 bases and J by 3 bases, leaving 14 bases between them. Sample: peripheral blood, taken 28 days after the second AZD1222 dose. This TCR came from an adult who received the AZD1222 COVID-19 vaccine. The chain couples TRBV19 to TRBJ2-2; tentatively, D is TRBD1 (5 bases). CDR3 protein: CASSATAGDTGELFF. The CDR3 coding sequence is TGTGCCAGTAGCGCGACAGCTGGAGACACCGGGGAGCTGTTTTTT.